The sequence of this TCR beta chain was determined in a study of post-analysis software for immune sequencing data. The CDR3 sequence is 17 residues long. V was clipped by 5 bases and J by 7 bases, with 23 bases between them. CDR1 and CDR2 from the germline V gene are MNHEY and SMNVEV (reference sequence). Of note for this clonotype: Antigen specificity is unknown.

Study-level findings and limits: There was significantly lower normalized Chao1 diversity in multiple sclerosis patients than in controls. Among roughly 5 TRBV segments more frequent in patients than controls were TRBV5-6, TRBV5-1 and TRBV20-1.

Researchers reported that TCR beta cDNA libraries carried unique molecular identifiers. Using its own MiXCR run on the PCR reads, TCRdb lists one record per CDR3 protein. The data contain hundreds of thousands of distinct CDR3 sequences, around 27% of them singletons. The clonotype comes from a girl aged 10 to 17 with multiple sclerosis. The sample taken for sequencing was blood. The chain recombines TRBV27 with TRBJ1-4; TRBD1 is a possible D gene (5 bases). Here the CDR3 DNA reads TGTGCCAGCAGTCCTCCTGGTGCGGGGCCGGGGCGTGAAAAACTGTTTTTT. Translated, it gives CASSPPGAGPGREKLFF.